Sequencing of this T cell receptor beta chain was carried out in a study of T-cell memory formation after mild COVID-19. On this clonotype itself: Its antigen is as yet unknown.

The CDR3 runs to 13 residues. With 4 bases removed from V and 2 bases from J, the gap between germline ends came to 12 bases. Germline V gene data show CDR1 as SQVTM and CDR2 as ANQGSEA. TCR alpha and TCR beta cDNA libraries with sample barcodes and UMIs came from 5'RACE using constant-segment primers. TCRdb redid the calling of the 5' RACE reads with MiXCR, one entry per CDR3 protein. The repertoire holds tens of thousands of distinct CDR3 sequences, with roughly an eighth as singletons. Study-level findings and limits: The CD4+ clones that contracted clustered mainly within CM and EM, and the CD8+ clones concentrated in EMRA.

The rearrangement uses TRBV29-1 and TRBJ2-7, with D perhaps matching TRBD2 (6 bases). Sample: PBMCs or a T cell subset sorted from them (not recorded which). The sequence was collected from an adult woman who had mild COVID-19 (a few samples of this study predate the infection). Cell type and time point are not known. The CDR3 region has the DNA TGCAGCGTTGGCGGGAAGCTAGCCTACGAGCAGTACTTC. Its translation: CSVGGKLAYEQYF.